This paragraph reports one T cell receptor (beta chain). It lacks a known antigen. No base-level quality is on record; no much larger clone is a single base apart. For sequencing of the TCRbeta CDR3 region, genomic DNA was extracted from the sorted cells. The immunoSEQ Assay was used for sequencing of TCRbeta CDR3 regions. TCRdb stores this immuneACCESS table with in-frame sequences only. Part of the clones is absent; in the studies checked, under half of the shortfall reflects unresolved V genes, and no reason is known for the rest. In all, the sample holds tens of thousands of clones, and about 90% of those were seen once. Roughly 0.5% of the sample is in the top ten clones. Based on the germline V gene, the CDR1 and CDR2 sequences are SGDLS and YYNGEE. After removal of 3 bases from V and 0 bases from J, the junction retains 3 bases not matched to a gene. Including cysteine and phenylalanine, the CDR3 has 16 amino acids. Kept here is only the CDR3 DNA, which spans 48 bases and is read in frame from base 1.

Patients with autoimmune disease history or receiving systemic immunosuppression were excluded from the trial. Peripheral blood for TCR sequencing was collected from all dose cohorts at baseline, on cycle 4 day 1, and on cycle 7 day 1. The samples were drawn from a first-in-human, open-label, multicenter phase I dose-escalation trial of ivuxolimab. The trial enrolled adults with locally advanced or metastatic head and neck squamous cell, hepatocellular, melanoma or renal cell carcinoma. Before TCR sequencing, CD4+ and CD8+ T cells were separately sorted from peripheral blood. The sample belongs to a study of OX40 agonist ivuxolimab in advanced cancers. Regarding the complete study: Ivuxolimab was a fully human IgG2 agonistic monoclonal antibody targeting the costimulatory receptor OX40 (CD134). Intravenous ivuxolimab was administered to patients every 2 weeks at six dose levels: 0.01, 0.1, 0.3, 1.5, 3 and 10 mg/kg. Of the roughly 53 patients in dose escalation, some 20 had hepatocellular carcinoma, some 15 had melanoma, 9 had renal cell carcinoma and 9 had head and neck cancer. A male proportion of roughly 80% and a mean age of around 60 years, ranging from about 20 to 79, were recorded for the dose-escalation cohort. Prior anti-PD-1, anti-PD-L1 or anti-CTLA-4 therapy was permitted, and checkpoint inhibitors had been received by 30% to 40% of dose-escalation patients. Partial responses occurred in three dose-escalation patients, of whom one had hepatocellular carcinoma and two had cutaneous melanoma. The point of sequencing TCRbeta in the periphery was to test whether ivuxolimab changed TCR sequence diversity and drove clonal T-cell expansion. The paper reports the monotherapy dose-escalation portion (N of about 56 patients) of the phase I ivuxolimab trial.

Points the paper makes about the study in general: In the 0.1-3.0 mg/kg groups, partial responders were among the patients with the lowest normalized peripheral clonal expansion, particularly in CD8+ T cells. Clonal expansion of both CD4+ and CD8+ blood T cells was observed from baseline to week 6 at doses 0.1 to 3.0 mg/kg. On average, CD8+ T cells showed more expanded clones than CD4+ T cells after ivuxolimab. The antigen specificity of the peripheral T cells that underwent clonal expansion was not determined. Low levels of normalized T-cell clonal expansion were also shown by some nonresponding patients.

This clonotype was sampled from an adult with an advanced solid tumor such as melanoma, head and neck, liver or kidney cancer. The chain couples TRBV9 to TRBJ2-2; 9 bases in the junction line up with TRBD1. The source was CD4+ or CD8+ T cells sorted from blood, collected in a trial of the OX40 agonist ivuxolimab. CDR3 reads: CASSARQGANTGELFF. The sequence in DNA is TGTGCCAGCAGCGCTCGACAGGGGGCGAACACCGGGGAGCTGTTTTTT.